The 17 T cell receptor beta chains below were found in one sample sequenced in a study of Ad26.COV2.S vaccination and SARS-CoV-2 variants. Treatment here: approximately 18 received Ad26.COV2.S at low or high dose, single or two shots; about 5 received placebo; per-sample allocation not given. Sampling took place 63 days after the first vaccine or placebo injection. Sequencing used immunoSEQ multiplex PCR; TCRdb keeps in-frame clones, though not all of them. The top ten clones hold over 8.5% of a sample with hundreds of thousands of clones, around nine tenths of them seen once. This sample comprised peripheral blood, obtained in a trial of Ad26.COV2.S vaccine versus placebo. The receptor set was obtained from a person aged 18 to 59 who received the Ad26.COV2.S COVID-19 vaccine or a placebo.

The CDR3 DNA is TGTGCCATCAGTGGTCAGCGGGGAGGATTGTCAGATACGCAGTATTTT. It translates to CAISGQRGGLSDTQYF. This chain joins TRBV10-3 and TRBJ2-3; TRBD2 matches 7 bases. The CDR3 runs 16 residues. From germline, CDR1 is ENHRY and CDR2 SYGVKD. V lost 4 bases, J lost 4 bases, and 11 bases stayed unmatched.

The chain carries TRBV7-2 and TRBJ2-4; 7 bases fit TRBD2. CDR1 and CDR2 (germline): SGHTA, FQGNSA. J gave up 3 bases and V 4 bases, and 6 bases lay outside the gene matches. This CDR3 is built from 15 residues. CDR3 protein: CASSWTSQGKNIQYF. In nucleotides, the CDR3 is TGTGCCAGCAGCTGGACTAGTCAAGGCAAAAACATTCAGTACTTC. Variable domain in full (rest from reference TRBV7-2 and TRBJ2-4): GAGVSQSPSNKVTEKGKDVELRCDPISGHTALYWYRQSLGQGLEFLIYFQGNSAPDKSGLPSDRFSAERTGGSVSTLTIQRTQQEDSAVYLCASSWTSQGKNIQYFGAGTRLSVL.

The V call is TRBV7-9, the J call TRBJ2-2, with a possible D match to TRBD2 (5 bases). V lost 3 bases and J 0 bases, leaving 11 bases between the germline ends. Germline V lookup: CDR1 SEHNR, CDR2 FQNEAQ (reference sequence). The CDR3 loop spans 16 amino acids. The CDR3 is CASSLVASANTGELFF. The CDR3 coding sequence is TGTGCCAGCAGCTTGGTAGCGAGCGCGAACACCGGGGAGCTGTTTTTT.

The J gene is TRBJ1-2, the V gene TRBV5-1, with 7 bases matching TRBD1. The CDR3 contains 16 residues. The germline gives CDR1 SGHRS, CDR2 YFSETQ. The junction had 9 bases not matched to a gene; V was cut back by 3 bases and J by 1 base. CDR3 amino acids: CASSSGWGQFNYGYTF. The CDR3 nucleotides read TGCGCCAGCAGCTCCGGGTGGGGACAGTTTAACTATGGCTACACCTTC.

In this sample, this clone turned up a few times. Its ends do not fully match the called genes, so a read error is possible. V gene TRBV9 combines with J gene TRBJ1-4; D remains unclear. Germline V gene lookup returns CDR1 SGDLS and CDR2 YYNGEE. The CDR3 extends over 13 amino acids. In DNA, the CDR3 is TGTGCCAGCAGCGTCCGGGATAATGACAAACTGTTTTTT. Its protein product is CASSVRDNDKLFF.

The V and J genes are TRBV19 and TRBJ2-2; D call uncertain. CDR1 and CDR2 (germline): LNHDA, SQIVND (reference sequence). Trimming left V 3 bases short and J 8 bases short, with 7 bases between. This CDR3 comprises 12 residues. As DNA, the CDR3 is TGTGCCAGTAGTATCCCTAGAGGGGAGCTGTTTTTT. This sequence encodes CASSIPRGELFF.

This clone has a single count. The V gene is TRBV21-1, the J gene TRBJ2-7; the table's D call of TRBD1 was not tested on the DNA. TRBV21-1 is reported as a pseudogene. The CDR3 length is 16 residues. The CDR3 DNA is TGTGCCAGCAGCAAATATGAACAGGCTATATCCTACGAGCAGTACTTC. Its protein product is CASSKYEQAISYEQYF.

The V call is TRBV18, the J call TRBJ2-7; 7 bases fit TRBD1. Germline V lookup: CDR1 KGHSH, CDR2 LQKENI. The CDR3 spans 14 residues. Trimming took 4 bases from V and 2 from J; bases not matched to a gene: 5. This CDR3 reads CASSQDRLTYEQYF. CDR3 nucleotide sequence: TGTGCCAGCTCACAGGACAGGCTAACCTACGAGCAGTACTTC.

The chain carries TRBV29-1 and TRBJ2-5; 11 bases agree with TRBD1. V trimming: 7 bases; J trimming: 5 bases; junction bases outside the gene matches: 6. Germline V CDR1 and CDR2: SQVTM, ANQGSEA. This CDR3 has 13 residues. The CDR3: CSAGQGAPETQYF. CDR3 bases: TGCAGCGCTGGACAGGGGGCGCCGGAGACCCAGTACTTC.

The gene calls are TRBV27 and TRBJ2-7; TRBD2 matches at 7 bases. The CDR3 consists of 15 residues. V trimming: 3 bases; J trimming: 4 bases; junction bases outside the gene matches: 9. Germline values: CDR1 MNHEY, CDR2 SMNVEV (reference sequence). The CDR3 region has the DNA TGTGCCAGCAGTTTGGTGGGCGGGGGACCATACGAGCAGTACTTC. Protein product: CASSLVGGGPYEQYF.

This chain links TRBV9 with TRBJ1-3; D call uncertain. Trimming left V 4 bases short and J 7 bases short, with 9 bases between. The CDR3 has 12 amino acids. Germline V gene data show CDR1 as SGDLS and CDR2 as YYNGEE. The CDR3, as DNA: TGTGCCAGCAGCCCTCGCCGGAACACCATATATTTT. It codes for CASSPRRNTIYF.

The rearrangement uses TRBV28 and TRBJ2-6, with unresolved D. Germline V gene data show CDR1 as MDHEN and CDR2 as SYDVKM. The CDR3 has 14 residues. V was trimmed by 1 base and J by 4 bases, leaving 5 bases between them. CDR3 region: CASSLLGGANVLTF. DNA for the CDR3: TGTGCCAGCAGTTTATTGGGAGGGGCCAACGTCCTGACTTTC. The variable domain in full, completed from reference TRBV28 and TRBJ2-6, reads DVKVTQSSRYLVKRTGEKVFLECVQDMDHENMFWYRQDPGLGLRLIYFSYDVKMKEKGDIPEGYSVSREKKERFSLILESASTNQTSMYLCASSLLGGANVLTFGAGSRLTVL.

The CDR3: CASSTRGGSSSYEQYF. The CDR3 coding sequence is TGTGCCAGCAGCACTCGGGGAGGGTCGAGCTCCTACGAGCAGTACTTC. This chain connects TRBV7-2 to TRBJ2-7; the match to TRBD2 covers 7 bases. Germline loops: CDR1 SGHTA, CDR2 FQGNSA. This CDR3 region has 16 residues. V lost 5 bases to trimming and J lost 0 bases; unmatched junction nucleotides: 10.

For this clone: A clone one base away is much larger, so this may be a read error. The rearrangement joins TRBV3-1 (or the pseudogene TRBV3-2) to TRBJ1-5; maybe TRBD1 (5 bases). This CDR3 has 14 amino acids. The ends were cut back, 8 bases at V and 7 bases at J, with 18 bases in the middle. Germline V gives CDR1 LGHDT, CDR2 YNNKEL (reference sequence). The CDR3 sequence is CASRRGGEVQPQHF. In nucleotides, the CDR3 is TGTGCCAGCCGTCGGGGGGGGGAGGTACAGCCCCAGCATTTT.

This chain joins TRBV7-2 and TRBJ1-5; 7 nucleotides line up with TRBD1. In germline, CDR1 is SGHTA, CDR2 FQGNSA. The CDR3 loop spans 17 amino acids. The V segment lost 1 base and the J segment 3 bases; nucleotides outside the gene matches: 9. The CDR3: CASSLENAGTVNQPQHF. DNA for the CDR3: TGTGCCAGCAGCTTAGAGAATGCCGGGACAGTCAATCAGCCCCAGCATTTT.

This clone was counted a few times. This sequence joins TRBV29-1 and TRBJ1-2; D uncertain. Germline V gives CDR1 SQVTM, CDR2 ANQGSEA. There are 13 residues in the CDR3. The V end lost 5 bases, the J end lost 4 bases, and 14 bases lay between the germline ends. CDR3: CSVRVGSGYGYTF. CDR3 DNA: TGCAGCGTTAGGGTGGGGTCAGGCTATGGCTACACCTTC. Together with reference TRBV29-1 and TRBJ1-2, the CDR3 gives the full variable domain: SAVISQKPSRDICQRGTSLTIQCQVDSQVTMMFWYRQQPGQSLTLIATANQGSEATYESGFVIDKFPISRPNLTFSTLTVSNMSPEDSSIYLCSVRVGSGYGYTFGSGTRLTVV.

J is TRBJ1-5 and V is TRBV7-6; TRBD1 matches 7 bases. After removal of 5 bases from V and 6 bases from J, the junction contained 4 bases not matched to a gene. The CDR3 has 13 residues. Germline V gene data show CDR1 as SGHVS and CDR2 as FNYEAQ. The CDR3 DNA follows: TGTGCCAGCAGCCGACAGGGTGGTCAGCCCCAGCATTTT. This encodes CASSRQGGQPQHF. Full variable domain (outside the CDR3, taken from reference TRBV7-6 and TRBJ1-5): GAGVSQSPRYKVTKRGQDVALRCDPISGHVSLYWYRQALGQGPEFLTYFNYEAQQDKSGLPNDRFSAERPEGSISTLTIQRTEQRDSAMYRCASSRQGGQPQHFGDGTRLSIL.